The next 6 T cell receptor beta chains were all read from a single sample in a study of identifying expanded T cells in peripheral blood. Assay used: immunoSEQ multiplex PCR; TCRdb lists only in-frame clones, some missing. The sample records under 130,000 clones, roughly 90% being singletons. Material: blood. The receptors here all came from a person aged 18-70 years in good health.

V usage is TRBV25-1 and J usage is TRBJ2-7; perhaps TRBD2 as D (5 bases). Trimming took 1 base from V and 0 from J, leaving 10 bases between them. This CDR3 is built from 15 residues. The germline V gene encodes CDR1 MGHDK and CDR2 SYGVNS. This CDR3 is CASSESRRSSYEQYF. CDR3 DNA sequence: TGTGCCAGCAGTGAATCAAGGAGGAGCTCCTACGAGCAGTACTTC.

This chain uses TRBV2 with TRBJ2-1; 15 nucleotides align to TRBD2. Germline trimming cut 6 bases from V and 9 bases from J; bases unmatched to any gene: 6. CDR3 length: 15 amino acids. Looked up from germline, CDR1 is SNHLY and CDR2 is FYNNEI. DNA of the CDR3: TGTGCCAGCAGAGGACTAGCGGGGGGGGTCGGTGAGCAGTTCTTC. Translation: CASRGLAGGVGEQFF.

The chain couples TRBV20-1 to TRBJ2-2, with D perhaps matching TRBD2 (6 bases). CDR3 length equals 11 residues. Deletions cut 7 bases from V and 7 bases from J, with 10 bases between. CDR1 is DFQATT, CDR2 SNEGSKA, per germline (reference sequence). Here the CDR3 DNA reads TGCAGTGGAACGCGGGGCGGGGAGCTGTTTTTT. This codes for CSGTRGGELFF.

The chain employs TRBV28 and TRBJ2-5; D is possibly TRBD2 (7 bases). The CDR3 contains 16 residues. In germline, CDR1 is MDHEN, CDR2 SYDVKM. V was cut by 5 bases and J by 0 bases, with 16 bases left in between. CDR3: CASSGGAVEHQETQYF. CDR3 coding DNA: TGTGCCAGCAGTGGGGGGGCAGTAGAACACCAAGAGACCCAGTACTTC.

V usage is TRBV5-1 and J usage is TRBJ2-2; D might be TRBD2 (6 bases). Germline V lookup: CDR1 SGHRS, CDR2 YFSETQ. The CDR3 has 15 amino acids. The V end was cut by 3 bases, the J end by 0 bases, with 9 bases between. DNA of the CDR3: TGCGCCAGCAGCTCGGGACTGTCGAACACCGGGGAGCTGTTTTTT. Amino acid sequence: CASSSGLSNTGELFF.

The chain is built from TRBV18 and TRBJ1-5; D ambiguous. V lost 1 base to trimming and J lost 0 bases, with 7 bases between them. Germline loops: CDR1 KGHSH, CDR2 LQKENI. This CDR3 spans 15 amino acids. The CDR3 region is CASSPRTGSNQPQHF. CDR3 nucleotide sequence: TGTGCCAGCTCACCACGAACGGGTAGCAATCAGCCCCAGCATTTT.